This TCR beta chain emerged from a study of vaccination and CD4 T cells after COVID-19. The sample's treatment: 10-day PBMC culture with coronavirus spike peptide pools or control peptides (ViraFEST assay). Remarks on this clonotype: Its antigen remains unknown.

V trimming: 4 bases; J trimming: 4 bases; junction bases outside the gene matches: 5. There are 15 residues in the CDR3. Per the germline V gene, CDR1 is SNHLY and CDR2 is FYNNEI. Cultured CD4+ T-cell DNA underwent Oncomine TCR Beta short-read sequencing. TCRdb passed the PCR reads through MiXCR, listing each CDR3 protein once. The sample contains about 20,000 distinct CDR3 sequences, roughly 50% of which appear only once. The TCR originated in a human donor who had recovered from COVID-19. J is TRBJ2-5 and V is TRBV2; 11 bases match TRBD1. The source was CD4+ T cells from blood, cultured in vitro, collected after SARS-CoV-2 vaccination. The CDR3 sequence: CASSAGTGGAETQYF. CDR3 coding DNA: TGTGCCAGCAGTGCCGGGACAGGGGGTGCAGAGACCCAGTACTTC.